The 17 T cell receptor beta chains reported below all come from one sample, sequenced in a study of naive and memory T cell subsets. Broader study findings: A few larger clonotypes appeared in naive repertoires, especially CD8, possibly memory cells re-expressing CD45RA.

The beta constant-region primer was an equimolar mix of two oligonucleotides covering TRBC1 and TRBC2. Nested alpha and beta constant-region primers with the SP2 primer drove four PCR rounds on ligated cDNA. TCRdb ran MiXCR on the UMI-ligation and nested PCR reads and lists one entry per CDR3 protein. The table includes roughly 97,000 distinct CDR3 sequences, approximately 15% detected once. The antigens these receptors bind are not known. The specimen was naive CD8+ T cells from blood. The origin of the receptors is a human donor in good health.

This clonotype was seen a few times. The V gene is TRBV20-1, the J gene TRBJ1-5; D is undetermined. V was pared by 3 bases and J by 2 bases, with 14 bases between. Germline values: CDR1 DFQATT, CDR2 SNEGSKA (reference sequence). The CDR3 totals 15 residues. In DNA, the CDR3 is TGCAGTGCTAGTTCTAGTCGGGTGGGCAATCAGCCCCAGCATTTT. Encoded protein: CSASSSRVGNQPQHF.

The J gene is TRBJ2-3, the V gene TRBV14; maybe TRBD1 (5 bases). Germline V gene data show CDR1 as SGHDN and CDR2 as FVKESK. This CDR3 has 16 amino acids. V lost 3 bases to trimming and J lost 2 bases, with 15 bases between them. DNA for the CDR3: TGTGCCAGCAGCCATCGAGAATCGACAGCCACAGATACGCAGTATTTT. Translating gives CASSHRESTATDTQYF.

The CDR3 bases are TGTGCCAGTAGTGTCGCCAGGGACACTGAAGCTTTCTTT. Amino acids: CASSVARDTEAFF. The chain employs TRBV19 and TRBJ1-1, with TRBD1 as a possible D gene (5 bases). The V gene's germline CDR1 is LNHDA and CDR2 SQIVND (reference sequence). This CDR3 contains 13 residues. Trimming took off 5 bases at V and 3 bases at J, with 10 bases between the two ends.

This clonotype turned up a few times. V is TRBV27 and J is TRBJ2-1, with a tentative D call TRBD2 (5 bases). In germline, CDR1 is MNHEY, CDR2 SMNVEV (reference sequence). V dropped 5 bases and J dropped 6 bases, with 17 bases sitting between them. The CDR3 is made up of 15 amino acids. CDR3 nucleotide sequence: TGTGCCAGCAGTCTGGCGGGCCGGGCCGTCAATGAGCAGTTCTTC. Its protein product is CASSLAGRAVNEQFF.

CDR3 sequence: CASSPGLERSTDTQYF. In DNA, the CDR3 is TGTGCCAGCAGCCCTGGACTAGAAAGGAGCACAGATACGCAGTATTTT. The chain has TRBV27 and TRBJ2-3; 7 nucleotides line up with TRBD2. CDR3 length: 16 residues. Germline V gene sequence: CDR1 MNHEY, CDR2 SMNVEV (reference sequence). The J segment lost 0 bases and the V segment lost 6 bases, leaving 9 bases of the junction unmatched.

The rearrangement uses TRBV7-9 and TRBJ2-6; D is ambiguous. V was clipped by 3 bases and J by 6 bases, with 9 bases between them. This CDR3 contains 14 residues. Germline loops: CDR1 SEHNR, CDR2 FQNEAQ (reference sequence). CDR3 DNA: TGTGCCAGCAGCTTCCCCATCGAGGCCAACGTCCTGACTTTC. Encoded protein: CASSFPIEANVLTF.

In its sample, this clonotype is medium-sized. This chain links TRBV13 with TRBJ2-4; no clear D. The CDR3 extends over 15 amino acids. Deletions cut 5 bases from V and 0 bases from J, with 11 bases between. The V gene's germline CDR1 is PRHDT and CDR2 FYEKMQ (reference sequence). The CDR3 spells CASSAGPLAKNIQYF. The CDR3 bases are TGTGCCAGCAGCGCCGGACCGCTAGCCAAAAACATTCAGTACTTC.

The chain couples TRBV4-2 to TRBJ1-2, with 10 bases fitting TRBD1. This CDR3 has 14 amino acids. V shed 0 bases and J 6 bases; nucleotides not matched to a gene: 1. The germline CDR1 and CDR2 sequences are LGHNA and YNFKEQ. The DNA for the CDR3 is TGTGCCAGCAGCCAAGAGGGACAGGGGAATGGCTACACCTTC. Translated, it gives CASSQEGQGNGYTF.

At least ten counts were recorded for this clonotype. This chain uses TRBV6-4 with TRBJ2-1, with D possibly matching TRBD2 (5 bases). CDR1 and CDR2 from the germline V gene are MRHNA and SNTAGT. The V end was cut by 4 bases, the J end by 9 bases, with 19 bases between. The CDR3 covers 15 residues. CDR3 DNA: TGTGCCAGCAGTGCCGAGGGCATGCTGGTAGGTGAGCAGTTCTTC. Protein: CASSAEGMLVGEQFF.

A few counts support this clonotype. The chain is built from TRBV27 and TRBJ2-3; TRBD2 matches 8 bases. Trimming cost V 2 bases and J 1 base; bases outside gene matches: 5. Germline assignment: CDR1 MNHEY and CDR2 SMNVEV (reference sequence). The CDR3 has 16 residues. CDR3 region: CASSLAGGLGTDTQYF. CDR3 coding DNA: TGTGCCAGCAGTTTAGCGGGAGGCCTTGGCACAGATACGCAGTATTTT.

This clonotype was seen at least ten times. The chain is built from TRBV29-1 and TRBJ2-5; TRBD1 agrees at 8 bases. Per the germline V gene, CDR1 is SQVTM and CDR2 is ANQGSEA. The CDR3 runs to 12 residues. Trimming cost V 4 bases and J 7 bases; bases outside gene matches: 5. The CDR3 DNA is TGCAGCGTTGCGGACAGGGAAAGGACCCAGTACTTC. Its protein is CSVADRERTQYF.

The table lists this clonotype with many counts. The V call is TRBV10-3, the J call TRBJ1-1, with a weak D call TRBD1 (5 bases). V shed 5 bases and J shed 4 bases, with 14 bases lying between them. Per the germline V gene, CDR1 is ENHRY and CDR2 is SYGVKD. CDR3 length: 14 amino acids. The DNA for the CDR3 is TGTGCCATCAGTCCGGTGGGGGGTGGCACTGAAGCTTTCTTT. It codes for CAISPVGGGTEAFF.

This clonotype was found many times. The chain joins TRBV7-9 to TRBJ1-2; TRBD1 matches 8 bases. Germline CDR1 and CDR2: SEHNR and FQNEAQ (reference sequence). The ends lost 4 bases at V and 6 bases at J; junction bases unmatched: 10. This CDR3 contains 15 residues. The CDR3, as DNA: TGTGCCAGCAGCTCCCTGGACAGGGTTATCGATGGCTACACCTTC. This sequence encodes CASSSLDRVIDGYTF.

This clonotype was detected many times. This rearrangement joins TRBV11-3 to TRBJ2-5, with 8 bases matching TRBD2. The V and J ends lost 6 bases and 3 bases, in that order; junction bases with no gene match: 9. The germline gives CDR1 SGHNT, CDR2 YENEEA. This CDR3 comprises 15 residues. The DNA for the CDR3 is TGTGCCAGCAGACAGACTAGCGCGTCTGAAGAGACCCAGTACTTC. Protein product: CASRQTSASEETQYF.

This clonotype was picked up many times. The chain is built from TRBV12-3 or TRBV12-4 and TRBJ2-1; tentative D call: TRBD1 (6 bases). CDR3 length equals 11 residues. Trimming removed 6 bases from V and 15 bases from J, with 15 bases in between. For the CDR3, the DNA is TGTGCCAGCAGCTCAGGGGCAGTTTGGTTCTTC. Its protein is CASSSGAVWFF.

This clonotype occurred a few times. This chain connects TRBV10-3 to TRBJ2-1; TRBD2 agrees at 8 bases. This CDR3 comprises 16 residues. The V gene end was trimmed by 2 bases and the J gene end by 8 bases; junction bases not matched to a gene: 11. Germline lookup yields CDR1 ENHRY and CDR2 SYGVKD. Here the CDR3 reads CAISEGVGGARDEQFF. The CDR3 DNA follows: TGTGCCATCAGTGAGGGTGTCGGGGGGGCCAGGGATGAGCAGTTCTTC.

This rearrangement joins TRBV4-3 to TRBJ1-2; D is ambiguous. CDR1 and CDR2 from the germline V gene are LGHNA and YSLEER. V dropped 0 bases and J dropped 5 bases, with 10 bases sitting between them. CDR3 size: 14 residues. CDR3 amino acids: CASSQDLAAYGYTF. In DNA form, the CDR3 reads TGCGCCAGCAGCCAAGATTTGGCGGCTTATGGCTACACCTTC.